Here is one TCR beta chain with its context. Its cognate antigen has yet to be identified. Per-base quality was not reported, and no clone a single base away is much larger than it. According to the study, the label for this sample's time point signals: baseline before first vaccination. Samples from vaccinated people were obtained from the UK trials COV001 and COV002, which included a single-blind randomized controlled phase 2/3 trial of AZD1222 (ChAdOx1 nCoV-19) in healthy adults. Trial participant PBMC samples were collected at day 0 and day 28 after the second dose for TCRbeta chain sequencing. The record originates from a study of T cell responses to AZD1222 COVID-19 vaccine (dated by TCRdb to about 2021). As for the study more broadly: AZD1222 recipients given second doses at about 4 weeks or at about 12 weeks were pooled, since spike-specific TCR depth and breadth were not found to differ between the two schedules. A total of 230 to 250 trial participants underwent TCR sequencing, of whom around 210 had received two doses of AZD1222 and around 25 had received two doses of the MenACWY control vaccine. Trial participants were enrolled into age subgroups of 18-55, 56-69 and 70-plus years, which contained about 160, 30 and 59 TCR-sequenced participants, respectively.

The CDR3 starts with the cysteine, ends with the phenylalanine, and has 20 residues. CDR3 DNA is the only sequence kept; it has 60 bases, read in frame from the first base. Via the germline V gene (reference sequence), CDR1 is MNHEY and CDR2 SMNVEV. V is trimmed back by 3 bases and J by 0 bases, and the junction contains 18 bases that no gene match accounts for. Overall results and qualifications from the work: Reportedly, almost half of the unique spike-specific TCRs recognized epitopes lying outside the regions that are mutated in the B.1.351 and B.1.1.7 variants. The 56-69-year group was small, and its depth increase did not reach significance, likely because of low power. Most participants were white British and females outnumbered males, and the authors suggested that clonal diversity may have been underestimated. Because no day 14 peak-response samples were available, repertoires were characterized only after the peak T cell response. After two AZD1222 doses, both the breadth and the depth of spike-specific TCRs were significantly higher than at day 0 and than in MenACWY recipients. Conclusions about previously exposed vaccinees are limited, since just 5 or 6 AZD1222 recipients were seropositive for SARS-CoV-2 at baseline. The vaccine-associated CD4 TCRs covered the entire spike protein, and the dominant responses fell in regions 160-218 and 743-854.

The CDR3 regions of human TCRbeta chains were analyzed by immunosequencing. The study's processing was this. TCRs in the repertoires were matched against a reference library of SARS-CoV-2-specific TCRs that had been generated with the MIRA antigen-specificity platform. Breadth meant the fraction of unique TCRs that were SARS-CoV-2-associated, whereas depth meant the fraction of total T cells that were SARS-CoV-2-associated. Using the MIRA data, every spike-specific TCR was mapped to the spike region that the TCR reacted to and assigned to either a CD4 or a CD8 class. Log10-transformed breadth and depth values were compared by one-way ANOVA with Sidak's multiple comparisons tests. The table comes from immuneACCESS by way of TCRdb, which keeps in-frame sequences with V and J called. Part of the clones is missing from these tables; in studies checked, under half for an unresolved V gene and the rest for unknown reasons. That table is the source of V, J and clone size, and D and trimming were worked out from the DNA. The sample data list under 150,000 clones, and 92% of these were observed just once. The ten most abundant clones make up roughly 5% of the sample.

The origin of this receptor is an adult in good health. The chain is assembled from TRBV27 and TRBJ1-1; 8 nucleotides in the junction match TRBD1. Source: peripheral blood, taken on day 0 of AZD1222 vaccination. The sequence in DNA is TGTGCCAGCAGTTTGCGATCGACAGGGGTAGCCAGTTTGATGAACACTGAAGCTTTCTTT. Translated, it gives CASSLRSTGVASLMNTEAFF.